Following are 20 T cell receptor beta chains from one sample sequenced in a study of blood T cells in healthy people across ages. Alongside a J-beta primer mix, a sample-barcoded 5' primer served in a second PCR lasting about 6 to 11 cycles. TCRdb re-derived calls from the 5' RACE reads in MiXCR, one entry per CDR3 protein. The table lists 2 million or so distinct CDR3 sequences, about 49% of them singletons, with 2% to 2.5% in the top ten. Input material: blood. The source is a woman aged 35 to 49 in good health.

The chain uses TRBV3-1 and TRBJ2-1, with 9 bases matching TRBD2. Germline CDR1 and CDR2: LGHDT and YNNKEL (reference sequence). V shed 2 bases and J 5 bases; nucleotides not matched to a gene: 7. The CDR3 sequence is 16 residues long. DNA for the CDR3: TGTGCCAGCAGCCAACGGGCTAGCGGGACGAACAATGAGCAGTTCTTC. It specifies CASSQRASGTNNEQFF.

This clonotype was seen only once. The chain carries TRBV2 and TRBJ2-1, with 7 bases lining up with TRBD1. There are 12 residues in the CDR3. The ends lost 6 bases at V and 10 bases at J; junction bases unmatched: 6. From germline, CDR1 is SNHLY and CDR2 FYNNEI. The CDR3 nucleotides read TGTGCCAGCAGCGATACAGGGGACGAGCAGTTCTTC. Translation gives CASSDTGDEQFF.

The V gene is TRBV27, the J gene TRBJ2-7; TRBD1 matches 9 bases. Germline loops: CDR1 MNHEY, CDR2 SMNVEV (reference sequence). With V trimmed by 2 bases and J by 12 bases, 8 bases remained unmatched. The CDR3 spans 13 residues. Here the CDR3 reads CASSLKWTGVVYF. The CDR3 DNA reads TGTGCCAGCAGTTTAAAGTGGACAGGGGTCGTGTACTTC.

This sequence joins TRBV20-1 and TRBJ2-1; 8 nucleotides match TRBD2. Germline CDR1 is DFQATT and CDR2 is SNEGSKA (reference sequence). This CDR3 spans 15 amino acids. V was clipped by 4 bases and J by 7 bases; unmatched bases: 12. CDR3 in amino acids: CSATLAGLPWNEQFF. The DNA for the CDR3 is TGCAGTGCTACCCTAGCGGGCTTACCATGGAATGAGCAGTTCTTC.

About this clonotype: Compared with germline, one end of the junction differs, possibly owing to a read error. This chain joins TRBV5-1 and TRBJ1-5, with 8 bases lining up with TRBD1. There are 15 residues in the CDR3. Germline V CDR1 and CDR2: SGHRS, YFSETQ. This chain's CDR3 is CASSQTGDSSQPQHF. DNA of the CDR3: TGCGCCAGCAGCCAGACAGGGGATAGCAGTCAGCCCCAGCATTTT.

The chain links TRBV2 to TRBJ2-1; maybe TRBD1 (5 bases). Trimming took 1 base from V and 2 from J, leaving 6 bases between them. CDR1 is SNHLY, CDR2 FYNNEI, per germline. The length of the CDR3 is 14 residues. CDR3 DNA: TGTGCCAGCAGTGAAGGGACAACCTACAATGAGCAGTTCTTC. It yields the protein CASSEGTTYNEQFF.

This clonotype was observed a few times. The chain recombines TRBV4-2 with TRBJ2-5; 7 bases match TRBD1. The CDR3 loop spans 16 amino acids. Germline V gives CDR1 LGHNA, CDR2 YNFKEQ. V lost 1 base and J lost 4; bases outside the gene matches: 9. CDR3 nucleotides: TGTGCCAGCAGCCAAGTTGCAGGGGGAAATAGAGAGACCCAGTACTTC. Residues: CASSQVAGGNRETQYF.

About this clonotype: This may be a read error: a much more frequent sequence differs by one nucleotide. As DNA, the CDR3 is TGCAGCGTCGTGGGACAGGGAATAGAGACCCAGTTCTTC. Its protein product is CSVVGQGIETQFF. V gene TRBV29-1 combines with J gene TRBJ2-1; 9 bases agree with TRBD1. V was clipped by 6 bases and J by 13 bases; unmatched bases: 13. Germline assignment: CDR1 SQVTM and CDR2 ANQGSEA. The length of the CDR3 is 13 residues.

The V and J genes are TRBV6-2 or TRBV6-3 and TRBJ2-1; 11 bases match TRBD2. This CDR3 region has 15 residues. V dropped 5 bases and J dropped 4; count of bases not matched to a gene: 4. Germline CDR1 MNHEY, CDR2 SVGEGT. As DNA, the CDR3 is TGTGCCAGCAGTATGACTAGCGGGGATTACAATGAGCAGTTCTTC. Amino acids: CASSMTSGDYNEQFF.

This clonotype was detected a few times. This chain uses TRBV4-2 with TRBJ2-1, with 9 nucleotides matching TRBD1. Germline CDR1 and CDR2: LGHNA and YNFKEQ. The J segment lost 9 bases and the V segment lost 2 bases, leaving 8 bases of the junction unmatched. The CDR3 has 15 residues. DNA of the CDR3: TGTGCCAGCAGCCAACCCGGGACAGGGTTACCTGAGCAGTTCTTC. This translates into CASSQPGTGLPEQFF.

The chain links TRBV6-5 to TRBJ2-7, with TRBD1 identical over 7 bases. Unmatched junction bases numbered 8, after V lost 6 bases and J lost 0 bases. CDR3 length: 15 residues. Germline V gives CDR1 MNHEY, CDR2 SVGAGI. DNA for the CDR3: TGTGCCAGCAGAAAAGACAGGGACGCCTCCTACGAGCAGTACTTC. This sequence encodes CASRKDRDASYEQYF.

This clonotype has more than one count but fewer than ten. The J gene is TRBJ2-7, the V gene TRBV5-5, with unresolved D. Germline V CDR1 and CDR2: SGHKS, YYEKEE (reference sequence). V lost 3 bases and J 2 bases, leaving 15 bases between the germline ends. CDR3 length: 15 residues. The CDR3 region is CASSYPQNQPYEQYF. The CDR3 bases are TGTGCCAGCAGCTACCCTCAGAATCAGCCCTACGAGCAGTACTTC.

CDR3 loop: CASSLTGWNTEAFF. DNA for the CDR3: TGTGCCAGCAGTTTAACAGGTTGGAACACTGAAGCTTTCTTT. The chain links TRBV28 to TRBJ1-1, with D possibly matching TRBD1 (5 bases). The CDR3 extends over 14 amino acids. CDR1 and CDR2 (germline): MDHEN, SYDVKM. The V end lost 2 bases, the J end lost 1 base, and 8 bases lay between the germline ends.

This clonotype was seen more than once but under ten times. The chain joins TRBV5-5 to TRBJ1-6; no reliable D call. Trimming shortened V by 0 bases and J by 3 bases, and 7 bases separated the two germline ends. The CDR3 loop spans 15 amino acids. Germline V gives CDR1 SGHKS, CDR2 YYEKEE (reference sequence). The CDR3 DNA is TGTGCCAGCAGCTTGGACGGGAACTATAATTCACCCCTCCACTTT. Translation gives CASSLDGNYNSPLHF.

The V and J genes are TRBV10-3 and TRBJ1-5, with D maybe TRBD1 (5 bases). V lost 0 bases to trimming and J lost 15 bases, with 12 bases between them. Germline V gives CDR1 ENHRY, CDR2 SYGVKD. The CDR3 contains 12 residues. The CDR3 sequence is CAISESGTLPHF. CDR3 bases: TGTGCCATCAGTGAGTCCGGGACCCTTCCGCATTTT.

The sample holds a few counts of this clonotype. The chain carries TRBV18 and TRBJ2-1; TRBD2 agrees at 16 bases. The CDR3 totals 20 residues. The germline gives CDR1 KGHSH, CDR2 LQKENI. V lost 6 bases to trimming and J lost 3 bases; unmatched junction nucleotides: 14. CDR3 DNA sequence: TGTGCCAGCTCTCCCCCGGGACTAGCGGGGGGGCGTCTGAACTACAATGAGCAGTTCTTC. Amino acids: CASSPPGLAGGRLNYNEQFF. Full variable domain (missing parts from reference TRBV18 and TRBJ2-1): NAGVMQNPRHLVRRRGQEARLRCSPMKGHSHVYWYRQLPEEGLKFMVYLQKENIIDESGMPKERFSAEFPKEGPSILRIQQVVRGDSAAYFCASSPPGLAGGRLNYNEQFFGPGTRLTVL.

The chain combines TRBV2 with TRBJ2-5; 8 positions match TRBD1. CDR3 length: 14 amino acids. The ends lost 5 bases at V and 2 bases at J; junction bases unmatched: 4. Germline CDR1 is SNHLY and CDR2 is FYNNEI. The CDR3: CASSRQGHQETQYF. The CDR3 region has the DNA TGTGCCAGCAGTCGACAGGGGCATCAAGAGACCCAGTACTTC.

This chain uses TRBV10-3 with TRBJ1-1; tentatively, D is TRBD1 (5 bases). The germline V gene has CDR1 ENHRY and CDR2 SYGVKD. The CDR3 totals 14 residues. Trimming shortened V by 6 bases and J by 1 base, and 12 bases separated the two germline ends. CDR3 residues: CAISLSGPNTEAFF. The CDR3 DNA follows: TGTGCCATCAGCCTGTCGGGACCGAACACTGAAGCTTTCTTT.

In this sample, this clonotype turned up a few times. CDR3 DNA sequence: TGTGCCACCAGTTTAGCAGGCCCGGAGGAGACCCAGTACTTC. This codes for CATSLAGPEETQYF. V usage is TRBV24-1 and J usage is TRBJ2-5; D not resolved. Germline values: CDR1 KGHDR, CDR2 SFDVKD. The CDR3 covers 14 residues. Trimming pared 6 bases from V and 5 bases from J, leaving 15 bases between.

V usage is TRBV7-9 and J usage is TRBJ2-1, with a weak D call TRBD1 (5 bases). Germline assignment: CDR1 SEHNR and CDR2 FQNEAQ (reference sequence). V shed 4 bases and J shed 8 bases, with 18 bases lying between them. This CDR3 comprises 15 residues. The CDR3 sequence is CASSYRLGRIDEQFF. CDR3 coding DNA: TGTGCCAGCAGCTACAGGCTGGGGCGAATCGATGAGCAGTTCTTC.